This T cell receptor beta chain came from a study of blood T cell repertoires in COVID-19. Background on the study: Both acute and convalescent COVID-19 samples were obtained from the United States, Italy and Spain.

The method was immunoSEQ multiplex PCR; TCRdb's version includes in-frame clones alone and lacks a portion of them. Altogether about 29,000 clones are present, 60% to 80% being singletons, with the ten largest covering about 8%. V dropped 0 bases and J dropped 6 bases, with 20 bases sitting between them. The CDR3 totals 18 residues. CDR1 and CDR2 (germline): LGHNA, YSLEER. The genes are TRBV4-3 and TRBJ2-2, with D perhaps TRBD2 (5 bases). The clonotype originates from a woman in her 70s with active or convalescent COVID-19. The sequencing input was peripheral blood. The CDR3 sequence: CASSQDGRGSAWAGELFF. CDR3 in DNA: TGCGCCAGCAGCCAAGATGGCCGGGGTAGCGCCTGGGCCGGGGAGCTGTTTTTT.